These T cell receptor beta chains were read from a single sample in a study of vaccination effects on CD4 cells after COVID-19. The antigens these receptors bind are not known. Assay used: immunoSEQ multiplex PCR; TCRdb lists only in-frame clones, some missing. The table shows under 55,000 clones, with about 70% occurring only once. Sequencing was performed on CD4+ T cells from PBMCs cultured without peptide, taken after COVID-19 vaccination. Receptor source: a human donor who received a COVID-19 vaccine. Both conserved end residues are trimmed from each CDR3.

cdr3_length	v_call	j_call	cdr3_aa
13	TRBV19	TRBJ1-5	ASRTGVYSNQPQH
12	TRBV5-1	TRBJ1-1	ASSLGGARTEAF
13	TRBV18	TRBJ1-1	ASSPPWATNTEAF
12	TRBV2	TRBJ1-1	ASSDSLLNTEAF
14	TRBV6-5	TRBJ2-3	ASSYSRGARTDTQY
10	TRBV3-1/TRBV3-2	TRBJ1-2	ASSQEYRGYT
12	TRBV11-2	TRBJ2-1	ASSLRRGNNEQF
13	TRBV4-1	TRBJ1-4	ASSQLGQENEKLF
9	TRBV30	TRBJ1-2	AWSRDYGYT
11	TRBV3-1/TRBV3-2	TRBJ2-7	ASSPSTSYEQY
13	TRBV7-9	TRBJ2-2	ASSLSQGSAGELF
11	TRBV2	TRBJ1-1	VSSELENTEAF
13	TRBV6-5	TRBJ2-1	ASGGASGTYNEQF
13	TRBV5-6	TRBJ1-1	ASSLGGRVNTEAF
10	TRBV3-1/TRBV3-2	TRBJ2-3	ASSHWADTQY
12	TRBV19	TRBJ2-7	ASSIGPQSGEQY
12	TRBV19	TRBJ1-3	ASSILNSGNTIY
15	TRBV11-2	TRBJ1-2	ASSSSRISGTNYGYT
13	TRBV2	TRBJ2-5	ASRLRQAYQETQY
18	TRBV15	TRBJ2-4	ATSLWDQTRGWESKNIQY
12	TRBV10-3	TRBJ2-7	AISDRARVYEQY
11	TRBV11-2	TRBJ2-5	ASSSQLEETQY